The 22 T cell receptor beta chains in this list originate from one sample, sequenced in a study of graft-versus-host responses after intestinal transplantation. Some clones are missing from TCRdb's copy, which holds only in-frame ones; the method was immunoSEQ multiplex PCR. The table lists over 75,000 clones, roughly 82% of them singletons. Sequenced here: PBMCs, sampled 255 days after intestinal transplant. The receptors shown here come from a human patient who received an intestinal transplant, so some T cells may come from the graft donor.

This chain uses TRBV29-1 with TRBJ2-1; D is uncertain. The CDR3 sequence is 14 residues long. The V and J ends lost 7 bases and 7 bases respectively, with 20 bases between them. CDR1 SQVTM and CDR2 ANQGSEA come from the germline V gene. In DNA form, the CDR3 reads TGCAGCGCACGACTTGAGCGCCTTTTTAATGAGCAGTTCTTC. This codes for CSARLERLFNEQFF.

The V call is TRBV5-4, the J call TRBJ2-7; D might be TRBD1 or TRBD2, each matching 5 bases. Germline CDR1 SGHNT, CDR2 YYREEE (reference sequence). The CDR3 is 13 amino acids. V was trimmed by 4 bases and J by 3 bases, leaving 11 bases between them. The chain's CDR3 is CASSKGPGYEQYF. The CDR3 bases are TGTGCCAGCAGCAAGGGACCCGGCTACGAGCAGTACTTC.

This chain uses TRBV13 with TRBJ1-2, with 10 bases matching TRBD1. V shed 4 bases, J shed 8 bases, and the junction held 4 bases outside the gene matches. The CDR3 has 13 amino acids. From germline, CDR1 is PRHDT and CDR2 FYEKMQ (reference sequence). The CDR3, as DNA: TGTGCCAGCAGCTATGACAGGGGGCGAGGCTACACCTTC. Its translation is CASSYDRGRGYTF.

By sample fraction, this clone is medium-sized. The chain employs TRBV5-6 and TRBJ2-1; 7 bases are shared with TRBD2. CDR3 length equals 15 residues. CDR1 is SGHDT and CDR2 is YYEEEE in the germline V gene. The J segment lost 4 bases and the V segment lost 3 bases, leaving 7 bases of the junction unmatched. The CDR3 loop is CASSSDPGLYNEQFF. CDR3 DNA sequence: TGTGCCAGCAGCTCCGATCCGGGACTATACAATGAGCAGTTCTTC.

DNA for the CDR3: TGTGCCAGCAGTTTATACCAAGGAGGGCCCTACGAGCAGTACTTC. Encoded protein: CASSLYQGGPYEQYF. The chain carries TRBV27 and TRBJ2-7, with TRBD2 as a possible D gene (6 bases). V was cut by 1 base and J by 2 bases, with 12 bases left in between. Germline-derived CDR1 and CDR2 are MNHEY and SMNVEV (reference sequence). The CDR3 contains 15 residues.

This chain uses TRBV27 with TRBJ1-1; the D gene is possibly TRBD1 (6 bases). CDR3 length: 14 amino acids. Germline CDR1 reads MNHEY; CDR2 reads SMNVEV (reference sequence). The V end lost 9 bases, the J end lost 0 bases, and 14 bases lay between the germline ends. The CDR3 DNA reads as TGTGCCAGTCAACCGGGGACATTGAACACTGAAGCTTTCTTT. It specifies CASQPGTLNTEAFF.

The chain joins TRBV5-6 to TRBJ1-6, with no clear D. The CDR3 runs 13 residues. V lost 0 bases and J lost 9, with 7 bases in between. The germline V gene encodes CDR1 SGHDT and CDR2 YYEEEE. CDR3 region: CASSLGVGSPLHF. CDR3 sequence (DNA): TGTGCCAGCAGCTTGGGGGTCGGTTCACCCCTCCACTTT.

The chain is built from TRBV9 and TRBJ2-5; D perhaps matches TRBD1 (6 bases). The CDR3 has 15 residues. The ends were cut back, 2 bases at V and 1 base at J, with 12 bases in the middle. Germline V CDR1 and CDR2: SGDLS, YYNGEE. The CDR3 here is CASSVTGIGQETQYF. CDR3 sequence (DNA): TGTGCCAGCAGCGTCACAGGGATCGGCCAAGAGACCCAGTACTTC.

V gene TRBV10-1 combines with J gene TRBJ2-5; D not resolved. This CDR3 comprises 13 residues. The germline CDR1 and CDR2 sequences are WNHNN and SYGVQD (reference sequence). With 4 bases removed from V and 1 base from J, the gap between germline ends came to 7 bases. The DNA for the CDR3 is TGCGCCAGCAGTGTGGCCGTCCAAGAGACCCAGTACTTC. Its protein is CASSVAVQETQYF.

The chain is built from TRBV29-1 and TRBJ2-7; 11 bases match TRBD1. The CDR3 has 16 residues. CDR1 is SQVTM and CDR2 is ANQGSEA in the germline V gene. Trimming at V came to 1 base and at J to 6 bases, leaving 11 bases not matched to a gene. In DNA, the CDR3 is TGCAGCGTTGAAGCCGTCTCCGGGACAGGGGGGATCGAGCAGTACTTC. This gives the protein CSVEAVSGTGGIEQYF.

The chain employs TRBV5-4 and TRBJ2-7; D remains ambiguous. CDR1 and CDR2 from the germline V gene are SGHNT and YYREEE (reference sequence). The CDR3 is 11 residues long. V was clipped by 0 bases and J by 6 bases, with 4 bases between them. CDR3 DNA: TGTGCCAGCAGCTTGGAGTCCGAGCAGTACTTC. It is translated as CASSLESEQYF.

The V gene is TRBV19, the J gene TRBJ2-3; no reliable D call. Trimming cost V 6 bases and J 3 bases, with 7 bases left between them. CDR1 and CDR2 from the germline V gene are LNHDA and SQIVND (reference sequence). The CDR3 consists of 12 residues. CDR3 sequence: CASRDVTDTQYF. In nucleotides, the CDR3 is TGTGCCAGTAGAGATGTGACAGATACGCAGTATTTT.

J is TRBJ2-7 and V is TRBV7-4; no reliable D call. Trimming shortened V by 1 base and J by 0 bases, and 4 bases separated the two germline ends. Germline V CDR1 and CDR2: SGHVT, SQSDAQ. This CDR3 has 13 amino acids. CDR3 loop: CASSLDSSYEQYF. CDR3 in DNA: TGTGCCAGCAGCTTAGACAGCTCCTACGAGCAGTACTTC.

The J gene is TRBJ1-1, the V gene TRBV19; the D is unclear. Germline CDR1 and CDR2: LNHDA and SQIVND (reference sequence). V lost 6 bases and J 0 bases, leaving 17 bases between the germline ends. CDR3 length: 16 amino acids. In DNA form, the CDR3 reads TGTGCCAGTAGCTTCCGACGGCAGATGATGAACACTGAAGCTTTCTTT. Translation: CASSFRRQMMNTEAFF.

The chain uses TRBV4-1 and TRBJ2-1; 8 bases are shared with TRBD1. V was pared by 0 bases and J by 8 bases, with 3 bases of the junction left unmatched. CDR1 is MGHRA, CDR2 YSYEKL, per germline. The CDR3 has 14 residues. The CDR3 region is CASSQDQGAYEQFF. CDR3 DNA: TGCGCCAGCAGCCAAGATCAGGGGGCCTATGAGCAGTTCTTC.

The chain employs TRBV6-1 and TRBJ1-5, with D possibly matching TRBD1 (6 bases). The V gene lost 7 bases and the J gene lost 1 base, with 14 bases spanning the gap. The V gene's germline CDR1 is MNHNS and CDR2 SASEGT. The CDR3 is made up of 15 amino acids. The CDR3, as DNA: TGTGCCAGCAACCCTCGGGGGCACAGCAATCAGCCCCAGCATTTT. It specifies CASNPRGHSNQPQHF.

J is TRBJ1-5 and V is TRBV9; TRBD1 matches at 9 bases. Germline V gives CDR1 SGDLS, CDR2 YYNGEE. This CDR3 has 15 amino acids. The trim removed 0 bases at V and 7 bases at J, leaving 5 bases unmatched. As DNA, the CDR3 is TGTGCCAGCAGCGTAGGGACAGGGGCAAGGCAGCCCCAGCATTTT. Protein: CASSVGTGARQPQHF.

V is TRBV19 and J is TRBJ2-7, with a tentative D call TRBD1 (5 bases). This CDR3 is 13 amino acids long. The V and J ends lost 5 bases and 0 bases respectively, with 8 bases between them. From germline, CDR1 is LNHDA and CDR2 SQIVND (reference sequence). DNA of the CDR3: TGTGCCAGTAGTCCAGGGTCCTCCTACGAGCAGTACGTC. Its translation is CASSPGSSYEQYV.

The rearrangement joins TRBV4-1 to TRBJ2-7; 7 nucleotides match TRBD1. The V and J ends lost 4 bases and 2 bases, in that order; junction bases with no gene match: 2. This CDR3 comprises 13 residues. Germline CDR1 and CDR2: MGHRA and YSYEKL. The CDR3 sequence is CASSPQGAYEQYF. As DNA, the CDR3 is TGCGCCAGCAGCCCCCAGGGGGCCTACGAGCAGTACTTC.

This chain uses TRBV5-1 with TRBJ2-7, with TRBD1 matching over 7 bases. Per germline, CDR1 SGHRS and CDR2 YFSETQ. The trim removed 0 bases at V and 3 bases at J, leaving 3 bases unmatched. The CDR3 has 14 residues. The CDR3 DNA sequence: TGCGCCAGCAGCTTGGCCCCAGGGGGCTACGAGCAGTACTTC. This encodes CASSLAPGGYEQYF. Combining the CDR3 with reference TRBV5-1 and TRBJ2-7 gives the whole variable domain KAGVTQTPRYLIKTRGQQVTLSCSPISGHRSVSWYQQTPGQGLQFLFEYFSETQRNKGNFPGRFSGRQFSNSRSEMNVSTLELGDSALYLCASSLAPGGYEQYFGPGTRLTVT.

In its sample, this clone was seen once. The genes are TRBV19 and TRBJ2-2; D could derive from TRBD1 or TRBD2 (6 bases each). Trimming removed 8 bases at V and 5 bases at J, with 15 bases between. The CDR3 loop spans 14 amino acids. Per the germline V gene, CDR1 is LNHDA and CDR2 is SQIVND (reference sequence). The CDR3 DNA follows: TGTGCCAGTGTTCCAGGGGCGGGGACCGGGGAGCTGTTTTTT. It translates to CASVPGAGTGELFF.

The V gene is TRBV25-1, the J gene TRBJ1-4; possible D gene TRBD1, 5 bases. CDR1 MGHDK and CDR2 SYGVNS come from the germline V gene. This CDR3 is 16 amino acids long. V was clipped by 1 base and J by 14 bases, with 23 bases between them. CDR3 DNA: TGTGCCAGCAGTGAATTCGTCCCAGGGAATAGCGTAGTGCTGTTTTTT. Amino acids: CASSEFVPGNSVVLFF.